This T cell receptor beta chain appears in the sequencing data of a study of OX40 agonist ivuxolimab in advanced cancers. Turning to the study itself: In this trial design, patients received ivuxolimab intravenously at 0.01 to 10 mg/kg every 2 weeks. The dose-escalation cohort was about 87% male, with a mean age of around 54 years, ranging about 20 to 85. Prior therapy, whether anti-PD-1, anti-PD-L1 or anti-CTLA-4, was allowed, and 35% to 40% had some.

Produced via immunoSEQ multiplex PCR; TCRdb's table is partial and in-frame only. Among roughly 80,000 clones listed, roughly 84% were seen once. Germline V lookup: CDR1 MNHNS, CDR2 SASEGT. CDR3 length: 15 residues. J lost 3 bases, V lost 5 bases, and 9 bases had no gene match. This clone was seen just once. The clonotype comes from an adult with an advanced solid tumor such as melanoma, head and neck, liver or kidney cancer. This chain uses TRBV6-1 with TRBJ2-7, with 8 bases that match TRBD1. Sequenced material: CD4+ or CD8+ T cells sorted from blood, taken in a trial of the OX40 agonist ivuxolimab. CDR3 amino acids: CASSSQRTGSYEQYF. DNA for the CDR3: TGTGCCAGCAGTAGCCAACGGACAGGGAGCTACGAGCAGTACTTC.